This T cell receptor (beta chain) was identified during a study of T cell responses to AZD1222 COVID-19 vaccine. Study results and limitations: Possibly, clonal diversity was underestimated; donors were largely white British and included more females.

Here immunoSEQ multiplex PCR was the method, and the copy in TCRdb shows in-frame clones only, minus some. Here the sample spans some 130,000 clones, nearly 90% being singletons. V shed 0 bases and J 3 bases; nucleotides not matched to a gene: 2. The length of the CDR3 is 14 residues. The germline V gene has CDR1 GTSNPN and CDR2 SVGIG (reference sequence). Points on this clone: The target antigen is unknown.

The chain couples TRBV30 to TRBJ1-5, with 7 bases lining up with TRBD1. This receptor was obtained from an adult who received the AZD1222 COVID-19 vaccine. The sequencing used peripheral blood, collected 28 days after the second AZD1222 dose. CDR3 residues: CAWSVGTVNQPQHF. In nucleotides, the CDR3 is TGTGCCTGGAGTGTGGGGACAGTCAATCAGCCCCAGCATTTT.